This entry features one T cell receptor (beta chain) sequence. Authors' processing steps: Reference gene primer amplification gave nucleated cell count estimates. Profiled with immunoSEQ multiplex PCR; TCRdb holds only in-frame clones, not every one. D and trimming were read from the DNA, whereas the V and J calls and clone size are those reported in that table. The sample contains roughly 130,000 clones, roughly 83% of which appear only once. Germline assignment: CDR1 KGHSH and CDR2 LQKENI. V trimming: 2 bases; J trimming: 0 bases; junction bases outside the gene matches: 0. The CDR3 has 15 residues. This record comes from a study of blood T cell repertoires in COVID-19. Background on the study: The analysed material was cDNA or gDNA that came from T cells, B-cell-depleted T cells, or PBMCs.

Sequenced material: PBMCs or T cells enriched from blood (not recorded which). This clonotype originated in a man aged 45-65 years who had recovered from COVID-19. The chain joins TRBV18 to TRBJ2-1; 8 positions agree with TRBD2. The CDR3 reads CASSPTSGSYNEQFF. CDR3 in DNA: TGTGCCAGCTCACCAACTAGCGGCTCCTACAATGAGCAGTTCTTC.